The source of this TCR beta chain is a study of blood T cell repertoires in COVID-19. The assay was immunoSEQ multiplex PCR, and TCRdb's table has in-frame clones only and misses some. Of roughly 220,000 clones listed, 90% were seen once; the top ten hold less than 15%. Trimming at V came to 7 bases and at J to 5 bases, leaving 10 bases not matched to a gene. Germline lookup yields CDR1 SGHTA and CDR2 FQGNSA. CDR3 length equals 15 residues. This clone was recorded only once. The V call is TRBV7-2, the J call TRBJ1-4; TRBD1 aligns across 7 bases. This receptor was obtained from a man between 25 and 39 years old who had been exposed to COVID-19. The specimen sequenced was PBMCs or T cells enriched from blood (not recorded which). CDR3 in amino acids: CASTTRDSRNEKLFF. The CDR3 DNA sequence: TGTGCCAGCACCACCCGGGACAGTAGGAATGAAAAACTGTTTTTT.